The 32 T cell receptor beta chains presented below share a single source sample, sequenced in a study of blood T cell repertoires in COVID-19. Repertoires were generated with immunoSEQ multiplex PCR, while TCRdb's copy carries only in-frame clones and drops some. The sample carries 30,000 to 40,000 clones, over 85% recorded once. Sample: peripheral blood. These receptors were obtained from a human donor in a cohort sampled during active COVID-19.

The chain is built from TRBV28 and TRBJ1-5, with D possibly TRBD1 on 6 matching bases. Looked up from germline, CDR1 is MDHEN and CDR2 is SYDVKM. The CDR3 length is 14 residues. Trimming shortened V by 1 base and J by 2 bases, and 6 bases separated the two germline ends. The CDR3 DNA is TGTGCCAGCAGTTTATACAGGGGCAATCAGCCCCAGCATTTT. It translates to CASSLYRGNQPQHF.

The V and J genes are TRBV5-6 and TRBJ2-7; the D is unclear. Trimming took off 1 base at V and 3 bases at J, with 8 bases between the two ends. The germline V gene has CDR1 SGHDT and CDR2 YYEEEE. The CDR3 contains 13 residues. The CDR3: CASSLNLDYEQYF. The CDR3 nucleotides are TGTGCCAGCAGCTTGAACTTAGACTACGAGCAGTACTTC.

The CDR3 loop is CASSFGQEGEAFF. The CDR3 nucleotides read TGTGCCAGCAGCTTCGGACAGGAGGGTGAAGCTTTCTTT. The chain links TRBV13 to TRBJ1-1; the match to TRBD1 covers 7 bases. The CDR3 covers 13 residues. The germline gives CDR1 PRHDT, CDR2 FYEKMQ (reference sequence). Trimming cost V 3 bases and J 7 bases; bases outside gene matches: 5.

V and J are TRBV10-1 and TRBJ2-7; 7 bases fit TRBD1. V shed 3 bases, J shed 2 bases, and the junction held 4 bases outside the gene matches. The V gene's germline CDR1 is WNHNN and CDR2 SYGVQD (reference sequence). The CDR3 contains 14 residues. The CDR3: CASSDGQAPYEQYF. The CDR3 nucleotides read TGCGCCAGCAGTGACGGACAGGCTCCCTACGAGCAGTACTTC.

The chain couples TRBV6-5 to TRBJ2-7; 9 nucleotides agree with TRBD1. Germline CDR1 is MNHEY and CDR2 is SVGAGI. This CDR3 comprises 15 residues. The V and J ends lost 0 bases and 5 bases, in that order; junction bases with no gene match: 5. CDR3 residues: CASSYSRTGVNEQYF. The CDR3 DNA follows: TGTGCCAGCAGTTACTCCCGGACAGGGGTCAACGAGCAGTACTTC.

The chain combines TRBV30 with TRBJ1-2; 11 nucleotides agree with TRBD1. In germline, CDR1 is GTSNPN, CDR2 SVGIG (reference sequence). V trimming: 1 base; J trimming: 0 bases; junction bases outside the gene matches: 7. CDR3 length equals 17 residues. The CDR3 protein is CAWSAFPGQGANYGYTF. Written as DNA, the CDR3 is TGTGCCTGGAGTGCGTTCCCGGGACAGGGGGCTAACTATGGCTACACCTTC.

V usage is TRBV6-6 and J usage is TRBJ1-5; D ambiguous. The V and J ends lost 6 bases and 0 bases respectively, with 15 bases between them. The CDR3 spans 16 residues. Germline V gene lookup returns CDR1 MNHNY and CDR2 SVGAGI (reference sequence). CDR3 bases: TGTGCCAGCAGCTCTCCCTCAGGTGATAGCAATCAGCCCCAGCATTTT. It encodes CASSSPSGDSNQPQHF.

The chain links TRBV28 to TRBJ1-2; 11 bases match TRBD1. J was trimmed by 7 bases and V by 4 bases; bases with no gene match: 8. The germline gives CDR1 MDHEN, CDR2 SYDVKM. The CDR3 is 15 residues long. Here the CDR3 reads CASSSAGQGVGGYTF. The DNA of the CDR3 is TGTGCCAGCAGTTCTGCGGGACAGGGGGTGGGTGGCTACACCTTC.

The chain employs TRBV15 and TRBJ1-1; 9 bases line up with TRBD1. The CDR3 is 17 amino acids. CDR1 is LNHNV, CDR2 YYDKDF, per germline (reference sequence). Germline trimming cut 1 base from V and 1 base from J; bases unmatched to any gene: 7. The DNA for the CDR3 is TGTGCCACCAGCAGAGGCCCGGGACAGGGTCGGAACACTGAAGCTTTCTTT. Its translation is CATSRGPGQGRNTEAFF. The entire variable domain, with the rest obtained from reference TRBV15 and TRBJ1-1, is as follows: DAMVIQNPRYQVTQFGKPVTLSCSQTLNHNVMYWYQQKSSQAPKLLFHYYDKDFNNEADTPDNFQSRRPNTSFCFLDIRSPGLGDTAMYLCATSRGPGQGRNTEAFFGQGTRLTVV.

V gene TRBV11-2 combines with J gene TRBJ1-2; 8 bases map to TRBD1. This CDR3 region has 18 residues. Unmatched junction bases numbered 18, after V lost 5 bases and J lost 4 bases. Germline CDR1 reads SGHAT; CDR2 reads FQNNGV. CDR3 DNA: TGTGCCAGCAGCAAAACGGGACAGGCAACCTCGCCCGGCTATGGCTACACCTTC. Translated: CASSKTGQATSPGYGYTF.

The V call is TRBV30, the J call TRBJ2-3, with TRBD2 matching over 9 bases. There are 19 residues in the CDR3. Per the germline V gene, CDR1 is GTSNPN and CDR2 is SVGIG (reference sequence). V gave up 0 bases and J gave up 0 bases; unmatched junction bases: 13. CDR3 in DNA: TGTGCCTGGAGTGTTATTAATAGCGGGAGCCCCACTAGCACAGATACGCAGTATTTT. It encodes CAWSVINSGSPTSTDTQYF.

This sequence joins TRBV21-1 and TRBJ2-7; the table gives TRBD1 as D, unverified against the DNA. TRBV21-1 is annotated as a pseudogene. This CDR3 is built from 18 residues. This chain's CDR3 is CASSIPSTGRTTSYEQYF. CDR3 nucleotides: TGTGCCAGCAGCATACCCTCTACAGGACGCACGACCTCCTACGAGCAGTACTTC.

This clone appeared a single time. This chain links TRBV2 with TRBJ1-2; D might be TRBD1 (6 bases). CDR1 is SNHLY and CDR2 is FYNNEI in the germline V gene. V lost 6 bases to trimming and J lost 9 bases, with 26 bases between them. This CDR3 region has 16 residues. The CDR3 region has the DNA TGTGCCAGCAGGACAAGGACAGACCAAGGTGGTTTTCGCTACACCTTC. Protein product: CASRTRTDQGGFRYTF.

The chain combines TRBV5-1 with TRBJ1-2; no clear D gene. This CDR3 is 10 amino acids long. V was clipped by 2 bases and J by 8 bases, with 4 bases between them. Germline values: CDR1 SGHRS, CDR2 YFSETQ. CDR3 DNA: TGCGCCAGCAGCTTCAAAGGCTACACCTTC. Residues: CASSFKGYTF.

The chain uses TRBV5-6 and TRBJ1-2; tentative D call: TRBD1 (5 bases). This CDR3 region has 15 residues. Trimming shortened V by 4 bases and J by 1 base, and 14 bases separated the two germline ends. Germline CDR1 SGHDT, CDR2 YYEEEE. CDR3 loop: CASSPNGGFNYGYTF. CDR3 in DNA: TGTGCCAGCAGCCCTAACGGGGGTTTTAACTATGGCTACACCTTC.

The J gene is TRBJ2-1, the V gene TRBV18; 10 nucleotides line up with TRBD2. CDR3 length equals 17 residues. The junction had 14 bases not matched to a gene; V was cut back by 3 bases and J by 9 bases. The germline CDR1 and CDR2 sequences are KGHSH and LQKENI. The CDR3 protein is CASSPLLALAGGGEQFF. In DNA form, the CDR3 reads TGTGCCAGCTCACCGCTACTAGCGTTAGCGGGAGGCGGTGAGCAGTTCTTC.

The rearrangement joins TRBV27 to TRBJ2-5; D is ambiguous. The CDR3 is 13 amino acids. V was trimmed by 5 bases and J by 2 bases, leaving 9 bases between them. The germline V gene has CDR1 MNHEY and CDR2 SMNVEV (reference sequence). CDR3 residues: CASSPTVQETQYF. As DNA, the CDR3 is TGTGCCAGCAGTCCGACTGTACAAGAGACCCAGTACTTC.

This sequence joins TRBV6-5 and TRBJ1-2, with a possible D match to TRBD1 (5 bases). The germline V gene encodes CDR1 MNHEY and CDR2 SVGAGI. The CDR3 sequence is 11 residues long. V dropped 10 bases and J dropped 7 bases, with 13 bases sitting between them. The CDR3: CATHRSSGYTF. In nucleotides, the CDR3 is TGTGCCACTCACAGGAGTTCTGGCTACACCTTC.

This clone came up a few times. The chain couples TRBV2 to TRBJ2-7, with D unclear. V lost 10 bases, J lost 7 bases, and 11 bases lay in between. The CDR3 extends over 10 amino acids. Germline V CDR1 and CDR2: SNHLY, FYNNEI. The CDR3 is CATKPQEQYF. CDR3 sequence (DNA): TGTGCCACCAAGCCTCAAGAGCAGTACTTC.

The chain couples TRBV7-9 to TRBJ1-4; 8 nucleotides agree with TRBD1. The CDR3 sequence is 15 residues long. After removal of 1 base from V and 4 bases from J, the junction contained 2 bases not matched to a gene. Germline CDR1 and CDR2: SEHNR and FQNEAQ (reference sequence). As DNA, the CDR3 is TGTGCCAGCAGCTTAGGGACAGGGATTAATGAAAAACTGTTTTTT. Translated: CASSLGTGINEKLFF.

V and J are TRBV6-6 and TRBJ2-7; 8 bases fit TRBD1. The CDR3 length is 15 residues. V lost 5 bases, J lost 1 base, and 7 bases stayed unmatched. Per germline, CDR1 MNHNY and CDR2 SVGAGI (reference sequence). The CDR3 sequence: CASSPGQGRSYEQYF. DNA of the CDR3: TGTGCCAGCAGTCCCGGACAGGGACGGTCCTACGAGCAGTACTTC.

This clone was observed a single time. This chain connects TRBV7-6 to TRBJ2-7; D not certain. Deletions cut 3 bases from V and 2 bases from J, with 14 bases between. The CDR3 sequence is 15 residues long. Looked up from germline, CDR1 is SGHVS and CDR2 is FNYEAQ. In nucleotides, the CDR3 is TGTGCCAGCAGCTTTCCGTACGGTCCCCCCTACGAGCAGTACTTC. Encoded protein: CASSFPYGPPYEQYF.

As concerns this clone: In the same sample, other DNA sequences code for this CDR3. This chain uses TRBV5-1 with TRBJ1-2, with D hard to call. The germline V and J ends were trimmed by 0 bases and 2 bases, with 8 bases remaining between them. This CDR3 region has 14 residues. CDR1 is SGHRS and CDR2 is YFSETQ in the germline V gene. The CDR3: CASSLGTGNYGYTF. CDR3 in DNA: TGCGCCAGCAGCTTGGGTACGGGAAACTATGGCTACACCTTC.

The rearrangement joins TRBV28 to TRBJ1-6; TRBD1 is a possible D gene (6 bases). Germline V gene sequence: CDR1 MDHEN, CDR2 SYDVKM. V gave up 5 bases and J gave up 9 bases, with 14 bases separating them. This CDR3 comprises 14 residues. The CDR3 DNA sequence: TGTGCCAGCAGTACCTCAGGGGTGTTTTCACCCCTCCACTTT. It translates to CASSTSGVFSPLHF.

The rearrangement joins TRBV7-2 to TRBJ1-5, with TRBD1 matching over 7 bases. Looked up from germline, CDR1 is SGHTA and CDR2 is FQGNSA. The CDR3 is made up of 16 amino acids. V lost 2 bases and J lost 6; bases outside the gene matches: 10. This CDR3 is CASSLTPRQGSQPQHF. In DNA form, the CDR3 reads TGTGCCAGCAGCTTAACTCCGAGACAGGGCTCTCAGCCCCAGCATTTT.

This clone has only one observation. The chain links TRBV6-5 to TRBJ2-5; perhaps TRBD1 as D (7 bases). V was clipped by 4 bases and J by 3 bases, with 18 bases between them. CDR1 MNHEY and CDR2 SVGAGI come from the germline V gene. This CDR3 has 16 amino acids. CDR3 nucleotide sequence: TGTGCCAGCAGTTGGGAGGCTAGCAGGGGGGAAGAGACCCAGTACTTC. This codes for CASSWEASRGEETQYF.

The chain combines TRBV5-6 with TRBJ1-2, with D possibly being TRBD1 (5 bases). This CDR3 comprises 11 residues. Per the germline V gene, CDR1 is SGHDT and CDR2 is YYEEEE. V was trimmed by 2 bases and J by 7 bases, leaving 6 bases between them. In nucleotides, the CDR3 is TGTGCCAGCAGCTTCGGGGGTGGCTACACCTTC. Its protein is CASSFGGGYTF.

The chain joins TRBV23-1 to TRBJ1-5; maybe TRBD1 (6 bases). TRBV23-1 is sorted into the ORF group, with uncertain function. Trimming took off 3 bases at V and 3 bases at J, with 9 bases between the two ends. CDR3 length: 14 residues. For the CDR3, the DNA is TGCGCCAGCAGTCAGGGACAAGTCAATCAGCCCCAGCATTTT. It codes for CASSQGQVNQPQHF.

J is TRBJ2-1 and V is TRBV4-1, with a weak D call TRBD1 (6 bases). Trimming cost V 0 bases and J 10 bases, with 7 bases left between them. The CDR3 has 12 residues. Germline CDR1 is MGHRA and CDR2 is YSYEKL. CDR3 coding DNA: TGCGCCAGCAGCCAAGAGGGGGCGGAGCAGTTCTTC. Encoded protein: CASSQEGAEQFF.

The chain links TRBV28 to TRBJ2-7, with D possibly TRBD1 on 5 matching bases. Germline V gene data show CDR1 as MDHEN and CDR2 as SYDVKM. Trimming pared 6 bases from V and 0 bases from J, leaving 9 bases between. This CDR3 contains 13 residues. In DNA form, the CDR3 reads TGTGCCAGCAGCCTCGGACACTCCTACGAGCAGTACTTC. It specifies CASSLGHSYEQYF.

CDR3 in DNA: TGTGCCAGCAGTGAAGCCTGGGGACAGGGGGCCACCGGGGAGCTGTTTTTT. This translates into CASSEAWGQGATGELFF. The chain combines TRBV6-1 with TRBJ2-2; TRBD1 agrees at 12 bases. With 0 bases clipped from V and 4 bases from J, the junction kept 3 bases outside the gene matches. This CDR3 comprises 17 residues. CDR1 MNHNS and CDR2 SASEGT come from the germline V gene.

J is TRBJ2-3 and V is TRBV15; D perhaps matches TRBD2 (5 bases). Trimming left V 3 bases short and J 1 base short, with 14 bases between. CDR3 length: 16 amino acids. Germline V gives CDR1 LNHNV, CDR2 YYDKDF (reference sequence). The chain's CDR3 is CATSRGQARGTDTQYF. CDR3 nucleotide sequence: TGTGCCACCAGCAGGGGCCAGGCGAGGGGCACAGATACGCAGTATTTT.